The 13 T cell receptor beta chains below come from one sample, sequenced in a study of quantifying T cell responses using KT2 cells. Overall study context: cDNA was made from DNase-treated RNA using alpha and beta constant primers.

Each cDNA got a UMI-containing oligo ligated at its 3' end. The first PCR ran 3 to 5 cycles with an equimolar RC1.1 and RC1.2 beta primer mix. TCRdb fed the UMI-ligation and nested PCR reads into MiXCR, producing one record per CDR3 protein. The sample holds about 33,000 distinct CDR3 sequences, around 10% seen once. Source material: PBMCs spiked with cells of the T cell clone KT2. These TCRs come from a human donor.

This clonotype is categorized as medium-sized. J is TRBJ2-5 and V is TRBV3-1; D is uncertain. Trimming removed 1 base from V and 5 bases from J, with 11 bases in between. CDR3 length equals 14 residues. CDR1 and CDR2 (germline): LGHDT, YNNKEL (reference sequence). CDR3 nucleotide sequence: TGTGCCAGCAGCCAAGGCAGTGGACGGGAGACCCAGTACTTC. Its translation is CASSQGSGRETQYF.

This clonotype was seen ten or more times. The genes are TRBV7-3 and TRBJ2-3; D remains unclear. Germline CDR1 is SGHTA and CDR2 is FQGTGA. The CDR3 loop spans 12 amino acids. The V gene lost 6 bases and the J gene lost 6 bases, with 10 bases spanning the gap. Written as DNA, the CDR3 is TGTGCCAGCAGTCGACCGGGCGATACGCAGTATTTT. Amino acids: CASSRPGDTQYF.

The CDR3 bases are TGTGCCAGCAGTTTAGTAACGCAGGGCAGGGTCGCGGCTGAAGCTTTCTTT. Translation: CASSLVTQGRVAAEAFF. J is TRBJ1-1 and V is TRBV12-3 or TRBV12-4; D possibly corresponds to TRBD1 (5 bases). V was clipped by 1 base and J by 6 bases, with 21 bases between them. The CDR3 runs 17 residues.

The genes are TRBV6-5 and TRBJ1-2; a possible D gene is TRBD1 (5 bases). Looked up from germline, CDR1 is MNHEY and CDR2 is SVGAGI. Trimming cost V 5 bases and J 4 bases, with 17 bases left between them. This CDR3 has 15 residues. The CDR3 protein is CASSERGSESYGYTF. Written as DNA, the CDR3 is TGTGCCAGCAGTGAGCGGGGCAGCGAGAGCTATGGCTACACCTTC.

V and J are TRBV12-3 or TRBV12-4 and TRBJ2-1; no clear D gene. V lost 9 bases to trimming and J lost 13 bases, with 13 bases between them. The CDR3 contains 10 residues. The CDR3 sequence is CASGREGQFF. In nucleotides, the CDR3 is TGTGCCAGTGGGCGAGAAGGTCAGTTCTTC.

The chain combines TRBV7-2 with TRBJ2-7, with 9 nucleotides matching TRBD1. CDR3 length: 15 amino acids. The junction had 6 bases not matched to a gene; V was cut back by 2 bases and J by 4 bases. Germline CDR1 reads SGHTA; CDR2 reads FQGNSA. This chain's CDR3 is CASSLSPGQGYEQYF. CDR3 DNA: TGTGCCAGCAGCTTATCGCCGGGACAGGGATACGAGCAGTACTTC.

This clonotype occurred many times. The V gene is TRBV10-3, the J gene TRBJ1-5, with D uncertain. Germline CDR1 reads ENHRY; CDR2 reads SYGVKD. The CDR3 sequence is 12 residues long. V was pared by 0 bases and J by 9 bases, with 6 bases between. CDR3 protein: CAISESHRPQHF. CDR3 DNA sequence: TGTGCCATCAGTGAGTCTCATAGGCCCCAGCATTTT.

The sample holds many counts of this clonotype. This rearrangement joins TRBV11-2 to TRBJ2-2; D possibly corresponds to TRBD1 (5 bases). The V end was cut by 0 bases, the J end by 1 base, with 12 bases between. Germline loops: CDR1 SGHAT, CDR2 FQNNGV. The length of the CDR3 is 17 residues. For the CDR3, the DNA is TGTGCCAGCAGCTTAGAGCCCGACAGATTGAACACCGGGGAGCTGTTTTTT. It translates to CASSLEPDRLNTGELFF.

There are many counts of this clonotype. The V gene is TRBV12-3 or TRBV12-4, the J gene TRBJ1-6; D call uncertain. CDR3 length equals 12 residues. Trimming took off 6 bases at V and 8 bases at J, with 8 bases between the two ends. CDR3 sequence: CASSEQHSPLHF. CDR3 nucleotides: TGTGCCAGCAGCGAACAGCATTCACCCCTCCACTTT.

This clonotype occurred many times. The chain recombines TRBV7-9 with TRBJ2-7; 9 bases match TRBD2. Per germline, CDR1 SEHNR and CDR2 FQNEAQ (reference sequence). Trimming took 2 bases from V and 7 from J; bases not matched to a gene: 6. The CDR3 totals 14 residues. The CDR3 bases are TGTGCCAGCAGCTTAAATAGCGGGAGAGGTGAGCAGTACTTC. Amino acids: CASSLNSGRGEQYF.

At least ten counts were recorded for this clonotype. The J gene is TRBJ2-3, the V gene TRBV7-8; D may be TRBD1 (5 bases). The CDR3 has 15 residues. The germline CDR1 and CDR2 sequences are SGHVS and FQNEAQ. The ends were cut back, 4 bases at V and 3 bases at J, with 14 bases in the middle. CDR3 nucleotides: TGTGCCAGCAGCTCGCTTGGCAGGGCGACAGATACGCAGTATTTT. It yields the protein CASSSLGRATDTQYF.

The table lists this clonotype with many counts. The CDR3 coding sequence is TGTGCCAGCAGTCAATTACAGGGTACCGTCTATGGCTACACCTTC. Protein product: CASSQLQGTVYGYTF. The V call is TRBV12-3 or TRBV12-4, the J call TRBJ1-2; weak D call: TRBD1 (6 bases). The CDR3 is made up of 15 amino acids. Trimming pared 5 bases from V and 4 bases from J, leaving 17 bases between.

This clonotype appeared a few times. This chain links TRBV10-3 with TRBJ2-7; D may be TRBD1 (5 bases). V was clipped by 4 bases and J by 6 bases, with 7 bases between them. This CDR3 has 11 residues. The germline V gene has CDR1 ENHRY and CDR2 SYGVKD. The CDR3 sequence: CAISGRGEQYF. CDR3 coding DNA: TGTGCCATCAGTGGTAGGGGCGAGCAGTACTTC.